Listed here is a single T cell receptor beta chain. Enrolled through a virtual design, the participants were between roughly 18 and 95 years of age and came from under 30 US areas. Cohort placement rested on clinical history that participants reported themselves. The sample is drawn from a study of blood T cell repertoires in COVID-19. Study details: The cDNA or gDNA used as material had been derived from T cells, B-cell-depleted T cells, or PBMCs.

In the original analysis: Estimation of nucleated cell counts relied on the amplification of reference gene primers. Clones were sequenced by immunoSEQ multiplex PCR, and TCRdb holds only the in-frame ones, with some missing. The DNA gave D and trimming, while V, J and clone size come from that table. This sample yields fewer than 250,000 clones, of which 65% to 90% are seen a single time; 3% to 4% belongs to the top ten. The TCR sequence derives from a woman between 35 and 50 years old with acute COVID-19. Input material: PBMCs or T cells enriched from blood (not recorded which).

The CDR3 loop reads CASRSGTGWGNEQFF. DNA for the CDR3: TGTGCCAGCAGAAGCGGGACAGGGTGGGGCAATGAGCAGTTCTTC. V gene TRBV28 combines with J gene TRBJ2-1; TRBD1 aligns across 9 bases. The CDR3 spans 15 residues. Unmatched junction bases numbered 9, after V lost 6 bases and J lost 6 bases. The germline V gene encodes CDR1 MDHEN and CDR2 SYDVKM.